A single TCR beta chain is shown here with its context. The antigen is undetermined. The sample originates from a study of cytomegalovirus exposure and HLA in healthy donors. General observations from the study: The study recorded 160 or so TCR beta chains that were cytomegalovirus-associated.

This CDR3 spans 16 amino acids. The junction had 9 bases not matched to a gene; V was cut back by 6 bases and J by 7 bases. Germline CDR1 MDHEN, CDR2 SYDVKM. Donors were drawn from the approximately 120-subject validation cohort, separate from the approximately 700-subject first cohort. Only in-frame clones appear in the TCRdb table, and some are missing; sequencing was by immunoSEQ multiplex PCR. The sample lists 90,000 to 140,000 clones, 85% to 90% seen once, with roughly 4% in the top ten. The gene calls are TRBV28 and TRBJ2-3; 14 bases agree with TRBD2. The receptor's source is a woman between 18 and 29 years old in good health and CMV-seropositive. Sequencing was done on a sample of PBMCs. CDR3 sequence: CASSPRLAGGGYTQYF. The DNA of the CDR3 is TGTGCCAGCAGCCCAAGACTAGCGGGAGGGGGGTATACGCAGTATTTT.